This T cell receptor (beta chain) was recovered during a study of control samples from healthy donors and cancer patients. Profiled with immunoSEQ multiplex PCR; TCRdb holds only in-frame clones, not every one. The table shows about 59,000 clones, with roughly 90% occurring only once. Trimming stripped 3 bases from V and 14 bases from J, with 24 bases between. The V gene's germline CDR1 is SGHRS and CDR2 YFSETQ. There are 16 residues in the CDR3. The source is a man aged 40-49 years with colorectal cancer. This chain links TRBV5-1 with TRBJ1-6; a weak D match, TRBD1 (5 bases). Sequenced sample: PBMCs. In nucleotides, the CDR3 is TGCGCCAGCAGCTCCTCGGGTGGGGGATCGTACATGGCCCTCCACTTT. Its protein product is CASSSSGGGSYMALHF. Variable domain in full (rest from reference TRBV5-1 and TRBJ1-6): KAGVTQTPRYLIKTRGQQVTLSCSPISGHRSVSWYQQTPGQGLQFLFEYFSETQRNKGNFPGRFSGRQFSNSRSEMNVSTLELGDSALYLCASSSSGGGSYMALHFGNGTRLTVT.